These 18 T cell receptor beta chains came from one sample sequenced in a study of naive and memory T cell subsets. The beta constant-region primer was an equimolar mix of two oligonucleotides covering TRBC1 and TRBC2. TCRdb itself ran the UMI-ligation and nested PCR reads through MiXCR, one entry per CDR3 protein. The table shows tens of thousands of distinct CDR3 sequences, with 10% to 15% occurring only once. Sequencing was performed on central memory CD4+ T cells from blood. All receptors derive from a human donor in good health.

V and J are TRBV28 and TRBJ2-1, with 10 bases matching TRBD1. The V gene end was trimmed by 6 bases and the J gene end by 5 bases; junction bases not matched to a gene: 10. The germline V gene has CDR1 MDHEN and CDR2 SYDVKM. CDR3 length: 16 amino acids. CDR3 amino acids: CASRPPGQGRNNEQFF. CDR3 nucleotide sequence: TGTGCCAGCAGACCACCGGGACAGGGGAGAAACAATGAGCAGTTCTTC.

The gene calls are TRBV7-2 and TRBJ1-5; 9 bases are shared with TRBD1. Germline values: CDR1 SGHTA, CDR2 FQGNSA. The CDR3 contains 18 residues. After removal of 5 bases from V and 1 base from J, the junction contained 12 bases not matched to a gene. CDR3 loop: CASSPAPGTGISNQPQHF. CDR3 coding DNA: TGTGCCAGCAGCCCCGCTCCCGGGACAGGGATAAGCAATCAGCCCCAGCATTTT.

As to this clonotype: Compared with germline, one end of the junction differs, possibly owing to a read error. The rearrangement uses TRBV3-1 and TRBJ2-7; 9 positions agree with TRBD1. Germline CDR1 LGHDT, CDR2 YNNKEL (reference sequence). This CDR3 has 13 amino acids. CDR3 in amino acids: CASSRDRAYEQCF. DNA of the CDR3: TGTGCCAGCAGCCGGGACAGGGCCTACGAGCAGTGCTTC.

This clonotype was counted a few times. The J gene is TRBJ1-4, the V gene TRBV3-1; 8 positions match TRBD1. V dropped 1 base and J dropped 5; count of bases not matched to a gene: 6. Germline CDR1 reads LGHDT; CDR2 reads YNNKEL (reference sequence). The CDR3 covers 16 residues. In DNA, the CDR3 is TGTGCCAGCAGCCAAGGCGACCAGGGGGCGAATGAAAAACTGTTTTTT. Translating gives CASSQGDQGANEKLFF.

CDR3 region: CASSLASRFSNQPQHF. DNA for the CDR3: TGTGCCAGCAGCTTAGCTTCCCGGTTTAGCAATCAGCCCCAGCATTTT. The rearrangement uses TRBV7-2 and TRBJ1-5; D is unclear. The ends were cut back, 0 bases at V and 0 bases at J, with 9 bases in the middle. The CDR3 consists of 16 residues. CDR1 and CDR2 (germline): SGHTA, FQGNSA.

In its sample, this clonotype ranks as medium-sized. The gene calls are TRBV4-2 and TRBJ2-7, with D unclear. This CDR3 contains 14 residues. CDR1 and CDR2 from the germline V gene are LGHNA and YNFKEQ. Trimming took 0 bases from V and 0 from J, leaving 6 bases between them. CDR3 nucleotides: TGTGCCAGCAGCCAAGAACCCAACTCCTACGAGCAGTACTTC. Translation gives CASSQEPNSYEQYF.

In this sample, this clonotype turned up a few times. The chain uses TRBV11-2 and TRBJ2-2; 13 positions agree with TRBD2. J lost 8 bases, V lost 1 base, and 7 bases had no gene match. The germline V gene has CDR1 SGHAT and CDR2 FQNNGV. The CDR3 contains 17 residues. The CDR3 DNA is TGTGCCAGCAGCTTAGGACTAGCGGGAGGCCCCAGAGGGGAGCTGTTTTTT. It is translated as CASSLGLAGGPRGELFF.

This clonotype was detected ten times or more. The genes are TRBV29-1 and TRBJ1-2; D may be TRBD1 (5 bases). Trimming shortened V by 3 bases and J by 6 bases, and 20 bases separated the two germline ends. The CDR3 spans 15 residues. Germline assignment: CDR1 SQVTM and CDR2 ANQGSEA. In nucleotides, the CDR3 is TGCAGCGTTGAGGCGGCAGGGAGTCTTTTGGATGGCTACACCTTC. It is translated as CSVEAAGSLLDGYTF.

The chain recombines TRBV7-9 with TRBJ1-2; unclear D gene. Germline CDR1 reads SEHNR; CDR2 reads FQNEAQ (reference sequence). Trimming removed 4 bases at V and 4 bases at J, with 10 bases between. There are 13 residues in the CDR3. CDR3 sequence: CASSWEGVYGYTF. The DNA of the CDR3 is TGTGCCAGCAGCTGGGAGGGCGTCTATGGCTACACCTTC.

The gene calls are TRBV6-2 or TRBV6-3 and TRBJ1-2, with no clear D. V gave up 7 bases and J gave up 4 bases, with 16 bases separating them. The germline CDR1 and CDR2 sequences are MNHEY and SVGEGT. This CDR3 comprises 14 residues. The CDR3 spells CASTKSSNLYGYTF. The CDR3 nucleotides read TGTGCCAGCACCAAATCGTCGAATCTCTATGGCTACACCTTC.

This clonotype was seen ten or more times. This sequence joins TRBV12-3 or TRBV12-4 and TRBJ2-1; the D is unclear. The CDR3 has 13 amino acids. With 4 bases removed from V and 7 bases from J, the gap between germline ends came to 11 bases. The CDR3: CASSSLLVNEQFF. The CDR3 DNA follows: TGTGCCAGCAGTTCGTTACTGGTAAATGAGCAGTTCTTC.

This clonotype was seen more than once but under ten times. The gene calls are TRBV6-2 or TRBV6-3 and TRBJ2-1, with 7 bases lining up with TRBD2. The CDR3 has 15 residues. Unmatched junction bases numbered 5, after V lost 3 bases and J lost 3 bases. Germline-derived CDR1 and CDR2 are MNHEY and SVGEGT. The CDR3 reads CASSYSSGDYNEQFF. The CDR3 DNA reads as TGTGCCAGCAGTTATTCTAGCGGCGACTACAATGAGCAGTTCTTC.

This clonotype was found a few times. This chain links TRBV7-2 with TRBJ2-1, with 9 bases aligning to TRBD2. CDR1 and CDR2 (germline): SGHTA, FQGNSA. The CDR3 covers 24 residues. The V segment lost 2 bases and the J segment 4 bases; nucleotides outside the gene matches: 30. The CDR3 nucleotides are TGTGCCAGCAGCTTACCCTATTTAAACACCGGTTTGATGGCAGGGACTAGCAGATACAATGAGCAGTTCTTC. Translated, it gives CASSLPYLNTGLMAGTSRYNEQFF. The entire variable domain, with the rest obtained from reference TRBV7-2 and TRBJ2-1, is as follows: GAGVSQSPSNKVTEKGKDVELRCDPISGHTALYWYRQSLGQGLEFLIYFQGNSAPDKSGLPSDRFSAERTGGSVSTLTIQRTQQEDSAVYLCASSLPYLNTGLMAGTSRYNEQFFGPGTRLTVL.

The CDR3 DNA is TGTGCCAGCAGCCCGATCGGCGGGAGGTACAATGAGCAGTTCTTC. Its translation: CASSPIGGRYNEQFF. The chain uses TRBV7-6 and TRBJ2-1, with 8 bases that match TRBD2. The CDR3 is made up of 15 amino acids. The germline CDR1 and CDR2 sequences are SGHVS and FNYEAQ. V trimming: 5 bases; J trimming: 4 bases; junction bases outside the gene matches: 7.

Ten or more counts support this clonotype. The chain is built from TRBV6-5 and TRBJ2-4; no reliable D call. The CDR3 has 16 amino acids. Germline CDR1 and CDR2: MNHEY and SVGAGI. The V end lost 5 bases, the J end lost 0 bases, and 14 bases lay between the germline ends. The CDR3 here is CASSRLQELAKNIQYF. The CDR3 DNA reads as TGTGCCAGCAGTCGCCTCCAGGAGCTAGCCAAAAACATTCAGTACTTC.

In this sample, this clonotype turned up many times. The gene calls are TRBV24-1 and TRBJ2-3; 9 nucleotides align to TRBD2. The germline V gene encodes CDR1 KGHDR and CDR2 SFDVKD. This CDR3 is built from 13 residues. Germline trimming cut 9 bases from V and 4 bases from J; bases unmatched to any gene: 4. The CDR3 here is CATGLAGPDTQYF. CDR3 in DNA: TGTGCCACCGGGCTAGCGGGGCCAGATACGCAGTATTTT.

This clonotype was observed many times. The chain uses TRBV29-1 and TRBJ2-2, with 7 bases aligning to TRBD1. The CDR3 extends over 14 amino acids. Germline trimming cut 5 bases from V and 4 bases from J; bases unmatched to any gene: 7. The germline gives CDR1 SQVTM, CDR2 ANQGSEA. CDR3 coding DNA: TGCAGCGTTCGACAGGGTCTGGGCACCGGGGAGCTGTTTTTT. Protein sequence: CSVRQGLGTGELFF.

The rearrangement joins TRBV15 to TRBJ1-5, with 7 bases identical to TRBD1. After removal of 3 bases from V and 5 bases from J, the junction contained 7 bases not matched to a gene. Per the germline V gene, CDR1 is LNHNV and CDR2 is YYDKDF (reference sequence). The CDR3 length is 15 residues. CDR3 protein: CATSRDDRADQPQHF. The CDR3 nucleotides are TGTGCCACCAGCAGGGACGACAGGGCTGATCAGCCCCAGCATTTT.